The 10 T cell receptor beta chains below all came from one sample that was sequenced in a study of blood T cell repertoires in COVID-19. Repertoires were generated with immunoSEQ multiplex PCR, while TCRdb's copy carries only in-frame clones and drops some. This table has under 250,000 clones, roughly 83% appearing once. Specimen: peripheral blood. The receptors originated from a man older than 75 with acute or convalescent COVID-19.

This clone was detected only a few times. The chain recombines TRBV6-6 with TRBJ2-7; 12 bases are shared with TRBD1. V was clipped by 5 bases and J by 5 bases; unmatched bases: 13. Germline CDR1 is MNHNY and CDR2 is SVGAGI (reference sequence). The CDR3 consists of 17 residues. The CDR3 coding sequence is TGTGCCAGCAGTCGCCCGGGGACAGGGGGCTACGTCGACGAGCAGTACTTC. It codes for CASSRPGTGGYVDEQYF.

The chain is built from TRBV28 and TRBJ2-7, with TRBD2 matching over 7 bases. J lost 1 base, V lost 3 bases, and 3 bases had no gene match. Germline V gives CDR1 MDHEN, CDR2 SYDVKM. The CDR3 loop spans 14 amino acids. The CDR3 is CASSFGGISYEQYF. CDR3 DNA sequence: TGTGCCAGCAGTTTCGGGGGGATTTCCTACGAGCAGTACTTC.

This clone appeared a few times. The chain joins TRBV3-1 (or the pseudogene TRBV3-2) to TRBJ1-6; 7 positions agree with TRBD1. This CDR3 has 14 residues. Germline V gives CDR1 LGHDT, CDR2 YNNKEL (reference sequence). The V gene end was trimmed by 5 bases and the J gene end by 10 bases; junction bases not matched to a gene: 8. CDR3 in amino acids: CASSKTGVFSPLHF. For the CDR3, the DNA is TGTGCCAGCAGCAAAACAGGGGTTTTCTCACCCCTCCACTTT.

The gene calls are TRBV4-2 and TRBJ1-4; TRBD1 matches 9 bases. The germline gives CDR1 LGHNA, CDR2 YNFKEQ. The CDR3 spans 16 residues. The V segment lost 1 base and the J segment 6 bases; nucleotides outside the gene matches: 6. Written as DNA, the CDR3 is TGTGCCAGCAGCCAAGGTCCTTGGACAGGGGATGAAAAACTGTTTTTT. It yields the protein CASSQGPWTGDEKLFF.

The rearrangement links TRBV3-1 (or the pseudogene TRBV3-2) to TRBJ2-3; 9 positions match TRBD1. V shed 0 bases and J 6 bases; nucleotides not matched to a gene: 4. Germline loops: CDR1 LGHDT, CDR2 YNNKEL (reference sequence). The CDR3 runs 15 residues. The CDR3 protein is CASSQDVTGGDTQYF. For the CDR3, the DNA is TGTGCCAGCAGCCAAGATGTGACAGGGGGGGATACGCAGTATTTT.

For the CDR3, the DNA is TGCGCCAGCAGCCAAACTCGGACAGGGCCAAGTGGCTACACCTTC. Residues: CASSQTRTGPSGYTF. The V and J genes are TRBV4-1 and TRBJ1-2; TRBD1 agrees at 8 bases. V dropped 2 bases and J dropped 7; count of bases not matched to a gene: 9. The CDR3 has 15 residues. Per germline, CDR1 MGHRA and CDR2 YSYEKL.

This clone was recorded only once. The chain combines TRBV11-2 with TRBJ2-1; D is ambiguous. The V end was cut by 5 bases, the J end by 0 bases, with 11 bases between. This CDR3 has 15 amino acids. Germline V lookup: CDR1 SGHAT, CDR2 FQNNGV. As DNA, the CDR3 is TGTGCCAGCAGCCGACTGGTGAGCTCCTACAATGAGCAGTTCTTC. This translates into CASSRLVSSYNEQFF.

CDR3 nucleotide sequence: TGTGCCAGCAGTGAAGGACAGGCCTACTCTGGAAACACCATATATTTT. It codes for CASSEGQAYSGNTIYF. The gene calls are TRBV6-1 and TRBJ1-3; TRBD1 might be the D (6 bases). The CDR3 sequence is 16 residues long. V was shortened by 1 base and J by 0 bases, with 10 bases between the two germline ends. In germline, CDR1 is MNHNS, CDR2 SASEGT.

V usage is TRBV2 and J usage is TRBJ2-7; perhaps TRBD1 as D (6 bases). V lost 5 bases to trimming and J lost 2 bases, with 10 bases between them. CDR1 and CDR2 from the germline V gene are SNHLY and FYNNEI. CDR3 length: 13 residues. The CDR3 region is CASSQQGPYEQYF. The DNA of the CDR3 is TGTGCCAGCAGTCAACAGGGCCCCTACGAGCAGTACTTC. The full variable domain, rest sourced from reference TRBV2 and TRBJ2-7, is EPEVTQTPSHQVTQMGQEVILRCVPISNHLYFYWYRQILGQKVEFLVSFYNNEISEKSEIFDDQFSVERPDGSNFTLKIRSTKLEDSAMYFCASSQQGPYEQYFGPGTRLTVT.

This clone has a single count. The chain combines TRBV19 with TRBJ2-1; a possible D gene is TRBD1 (5 bases). Trimming removed 5 bases from V and 3 bases from J, with 14 bases in between. Germline V gene lookup returns CDR1 LNHDA and CDR2 SQIVND (reference sequence). The CDR3 contains 15 residues. Here the CDR3 DNA reads TGTGCCAGTAGTGTTAAGGGGCAGAGCTACAATGAGCAGTTCTTC. Translated, it gives CASSVKGQSYNEQFF.